The 11 T cell receptor beta chains below come from one sample, sequenced in a study of blood T cell repertoires in COVID-19. This table comes from immunoSEQ multiplex PCR, and its TCRdb copy is limited to in-frame clones, with some not included. Here the sample spans 200,000 to 250,000 clones, 80% being singletons. Input material: PBMCs or T cells enriched from blood (not recorded which). The receptors derive from a man in his thirties or forties with acute COVID-19.

As regards this clone: Germline is not matched at one junction end, which may reflect a read error. CDR3 in amino acids: CASSDRQTDSF. The CDR3 region has the DNA TGTGCCAGCAGTGATAGACAGACCGATTCTTTT. The J gene is TRBJ1-1, the V gene TRBV28; the D gene is possibly TRBD1 (5 bases). Looked up from germline, CDR1 is MDHEN and CDR2 is SYDVKM. The length of the CDR3 is 11 residues.

This clone was found a few times. The sample holds other DNA sequences that translate to the same CDR3. This chain uses TRBV30 with TRBJ2-7; tentative D call: TRBD1 (6 bases). There are 13 residues in the CDR3. Germline assignment: CDR1 GTSNPN and CDR2 SVGIG (reference sequence). V lost 1 base to trimming and J lost 2 bases, with 9 bases between them. The CDR3 nucleotides are TGTGCCTGGAGTGACCAGGGGCCCTACGAGCAGTACTTC. This sequence encodes CAWSDQGPYEQYF.

The rearrangement uses TRBV4-1 and TRBJ2-1, with 7 bases aligning to TRBD1. The CDR3 is 13 residues long. The V segment lost 4 bases and the J segment 7 bases; nucleotides outside the gene matches: 4. From germline, CDR1 is MGHRA and CDR2 YSYEKL. The CDR3 spells CASSLRQGNEQFF. The CDR3 bases are TGCGCCAGCAGCCTGCGACAGGGAAATGAGCAGTTCTTC.

V usage is TRBV29-1 and J usage is TRBJ2-2; tentatively, D is TRBD1 (6 bases). Germline values: CDR1 SQVTM, CDR2 ANQGSEA. The CDR3 length is 14 residues. The V end lost 6 bases, the J end lost 0 bases, and 11 bases lay between the germline ends. The CDR3 DNA follows: TGCAGCGTCAGAACAGGGTCGAACACCGGGGAGCTGTTTTTT. It codes for CSVRTGSNTGELFF.

This chain uses TRBV7-9 with TRBJ1-2, with D possibly being TRBD1 (5 bases). Germline loops: CDR1 SEHNR, CDR2 FQNEAQ (reference sequence). Trimming removed 7 bases from V and 7 bases from J, with 16 bases in between. The CDR3 contains 13 residues. CDR3 loop: CASTRGGDGGYTF. In DNA, the CDR3 is TGTGCCAGCACCCGTGGCGGGGACGGTGGCTACACCTTC.

The V call is TRBV5-1, the J call TRBJ2-1; 7 bases are shared with TRBD2. The germline V gene encodes CDR1 SGHRS and CDR2 YFSETQ. The trim removed 5 bases at V and 3 bases at J, leaving 11 bases unmatched. The CDR3 has 16 residues. The DNA of the CDR3 is TGCGCCAGCAGTCCCCCGGGCGGGGGAGACTACAATGAGCAGTTCTTC. It specifies CASSPPGGGDYNEQFF. The full variable domain, its missing parts supplied by reference TRBV5-1 and TRBJ2-1, is KAGVTQTPRYLIKTRGQQVTLSCSPISGHRSVSWYQQTPGQGLQFLFEYFSETQRNKGNFPGRFSGRQFSNSRSEMNVSTLELGDSALYLCASSPPGGGDYNEQFFGPGTRLTVL.

The V and J genes are TRBV9 and TRBJ2-5, with 7 bases aligning to TRBD1. The trim removed 4 bases at V and 0 bases at J, leaving 9 bases unmatched. The germline CDR1 and CDR2 sequences are SGDLS and YYNGEE. CDR3 length: 16 residues. CDR3 coding DNA: TGTGCCAGCAGCCCCGAGAGGGACAGAGACCAAGAGACCCAGTACTTC. Its translation: CASSPERDRDQETQYF.

Many counts were recorded for this clone. CDR3 protein: CASSWTGKDYGYTF. The DNA of the CDR3 is TGTGCCAGCAGTTGGACAGGGAAGGACTATGGCTACACCTTC. The chain has TRBV6-2 or TRBV6-3 and TRBJ1-2; 8 bases match TRBD1. Germline lookup yields CDR1 MNHEY and CDR2 SVGEGT. This CDR3 region has 14 residues. V was pared by 4 bases and J by 3 bases, with 4 bases of the junction left unmatched.

The V call is TRBV4-1, the J call TRBJ2-2; weak D call: TRBD1 (6 bases). Germline CDR1 reads MGHRA; CDR2 reads YSYEKL. V was clipped by 5 bases and J by 7 bases, with 8 bases between them. The CDR3 spans 12 residues. CDR3 amino acids: CASSEGVGELFF. The CDR3 bases are TGCGCCAGCAGCGAGGGGGTCGGGGAGCTGTTTTTT.

This chain links TRBV28 with TRBJ1-5; D remains unclear. The CDR3 sequence is 14 residues long. In germline, CDR1 is MDHEN, CDR2 SYDVKM. V was trimmed by 7 bases and J by 1 base, leaving 11 bases between them. The CDR3 here is CASIGQRSNQPQHF. The CDR3 nucleotides are TGTGCCAGCATTGGCCAGAGGAGCAATCAGCCCCAGCATTTT. The full variable domain, in which reference TRBV28 and TRBJ1-5 provide the parts outside the CDR3, is DVKVTQSSRYLVKRTGEKVFLECVQDMDHENMFWYRQDPGLGLRLIYFSYDVKMKEKGDIPEGYSVSREKKERFSLILESASTNQTSMYLCASIGQRSNQPQHFGDGTRLSIL.

The rearrangement links TRBV19 to TRBJ1-2; D remains unclear. CDR1 LNHDA and CDR2 SQIVND come from the germline V gene (reference sequence). V lost 8 bases and J lost 8, with 6 bases in between. This CDR3 spans 9 amino acids. For the CDR3, the DNA is TGTGCCAGTGGGCCGGGCTACACCTTC. Translated: CASGPGYTF. The variable domain in full, completed from reference TRBV19 and TRBJ1-2, reads DGGITQSPKYLFRKEGQNVTLSCEQNLNHDAMYWYRQDPGQGLRLIYYSQIVNDFQKGDIAEGYSVSREKKESFPLTVTSAQKNPTAFYLCASGPGYTFGSGTRLTVV.